These T cell receptor beta chains were read from a single sample in a study of Ad26.COV2.S vaccination and SARS-CoV-2 variants. Assay used: immunoSEQ multiplex PCR; TCRdb lists only in-frame clones, some missing. Of roughly 700,000 clones in the sample, around 92% are singletons; the top ten hold around 1.4%. The sample in question was peripheral blood, obtained in a trial of Ad26.COV2.S vaccine versus placebo. These receptors came from a person aged 18 to 59 who received the Ad26.COV2.S COVID-19 vaccine or a placebo. Each CDR3 is given with its conserved first and last residue. Fields, in order: D gene, clone size, V gene, J gene, CDR3 DNA, CDR3 protein. The D gene is left open where the match is weak. Clone size appears in some rows only: once, few, many, or a class for an expanded clone.

>NA|once|TRBV19|TRBJ2-2
TGTGCCAGTAGTATTGGGGGAACCGGGGAGCTGTTTTTT
CASSIGGTGELFF
>NA|NA|TRBV19|TRBJ2-1
TGTGCCAGTACCCAAGCCTATAGCTCCTACAATGAGCAGTTCTTC
CASTQAYSSYNEQFF
>NA|NA|TRBV11-2|TRBJ2-1
TGTGCCAGCAGCTTAGGACAGACGAATGAGCAGTTCTTC
CASSLGQTNEQFF
>NA|NA|TRBV28|TRBJ1-5
TGTGCCAGCAGGGAAGCAGGGAATCAGCCCCAGCATTTT
CASREAGNQPQHF
>TRBD2|NA|TRBV9|TRBJ2-1
TGTGCCAGCAGCATTACTAGCGGGAGCTCCAATGAGCAGTTCTTC
CASSITSGSSNEQFF
>NA|NA|TRBV9|TRBJ2-7
TGTGCCAGCAGCGGCGGTGCTAGCTCCTACGAGCAGTACTTC
CASSGGASSYEQYF
>TRBD2|NA|TRBV14|TRBJ2-1
TGTGCCAGCAGCCAGGGGGGAGCGGGAGTTCGGCAGTTCTTC
CASSQGGAGVRQFF
>NA|once|TRBV4-3|TRBJ2-2
TGCGCCAGCAGCCAAGATAGATTCCCGAACACCGGGGAGCTGTTTTTT
CASSQDRFPNTGELFF
>NA|NA|TRBV5-4|TRBJ2-7
TGTGCCAGCAGCTTGGGCGGCGGCTACGAGCAGTACTTC
CASSLGGGYEQYF
>NA|NA|TRBV18|TRBJ2-7
TGTGCCAGCTCACCAGGAGGGGCAGGCTACGAGCAGTACTTC
CASSPGGAGYEQYF
>NA|NA|TRBV30|TRBJ2-2
TGTGCCTGGAGCTTGGACGGGGAGCTGTTTTTT
CAWSLDGELFF
>TRBD1|NA|TRBV6-2/TRBV6-3|TRBJ2-4
TGTGCCAGCAGTTACTCTTCAGGACAGGGGAACATTCAGTACTTC
CASSYSSGQGNIQYF
>NA|NA|TRBV2|TRBJ1-5
TGTGCCAGCACGAGGGGACGGGATCAGCCCCAGCATTTT
CASTRGRDQPQHF
>NA|few|TRBV4-1|TRBJ1-2
TGCGCCAGCAGCCCACAGGAGACCTATGGCTACACCTTC
CASSPQETYGYTF
>NA|NA|TRBV30|TRBJ1-1
TGTGCCTGGAACTGGGGGGGGAACACTGAAGCTTTCTTT
CAWNWGGNTEAFF
>NA|NA|TRBV27|TRBJ2-3
TGTGCCAGCAGTAAGCAAGCGGATACGCAGTATTTT
CASSKQADTQYF
>NA|once|TRBV29-1|TRBJ2-7
TGCAGCGTTGAAGATCGTGAAGCGGGTTACTACGAGCAGTACTTC
CSVEDREAGYYEQYF
>NA|NA|TRBV15|TRBJ2-6
TGTGCCACCAGCAGAGAACTCTCTGGGGCCAACGTCCTGACTTTC
CATSRELSGANVLTF
>NA|NA|TRBV7-8|TRBJ1-2
TGTGCCAGCGGGGAGGGCTCGGACTATGGCTACACCTTC
CASGEGSDYGYTF
>NA|NA|TRBV11-2|TRBJ1-1
TGTGCCAGCAGCCCCCAGACAAGTGAAGCTTTCTTT
CASSPQTSEAFF
>TRBD2|NA|TRBV19|TRBJ2-3
TGTGCCAGTAGTCCCCCCCCCGCGGGGGGCTTTTACACAGATACGCAGTATTTT
CASSPPPAGGFYTDTQYF
>NA|NA|TRBV6-4|TRBJ1-1
TGTGCCAGCAGGGGTAACACTGAAGCTTTCTTT
CASRGNTEAFF
>NA|NA|TRBV9|TRBJ2-1
TGTGCCAGCAGCGTAGCGGTCATGGGCGAGCAGTTCTTC
CASSVAVMGEQFF
>NA|NA|TRBV30|TRBJ1-2
TGTGCCTGGAGTGTAGCCCTCGTCAGCTATGGCTACACCTTC
CAWSVALVSYGYTF
>NA|NA|TRBV5-1|TRBJ2-2
TGCGCCAGCAGCCCGGAGCCGCCGGGAGAACCCGGGGAGCTGTTTTTT
CASSPEPPGEPGELFF
>TRBD2|NA|TRBV18|TRBJ2-7
TGTGCCAGCTCACCACCGACGCGGGAGGCGTCCGAGCAGTACTTC
CASSPPTREASEQYF
>NA|NA|TRBV6-2/TRBV6-3|TRBJ1-1
TGTGCCAGCAGTTACCTAGGGATGGAAGCTTTCTTT
CASSYLGMEAFF
>TRBD2|NA|TRBV6-6|TRBJ2-1
TGTGCCAGCGGCTGGACTAGCGGGGGCCGCCCCACTAGCTCCTACAATGAGCAGTTCTTC
CASGWTSGGRPTSSYNEQFF
>TRBD2|NA|TRBV2|TRBJ2-7
TGTGCCAGCAGGCGGGGTAGCGGGGTCTACGAGCAGTACTTC
CASRRGSGVYEQYF
>NA|NA|TRBV4-3|TRBJ2-7
TGCGCCAGCAGCCAAGATCATGGCGAAACGCCGCAGTACTTC
CASSQDHGETPQYF
>NA|NA|TRBV6-5|TRBJ1-5
TGTGCCAGCAGTTACCACAGTAGCAATCAGCCCCAGCATTTT
CASSYHSSNQPQHF
>NA|NA|TRBV4-3|TRBJ1-4
TGCGCCAGCAGCCAAGTAGGCACGGAAAAACTGTTTTTT
CASSQVGTEKLFF
>TRBD2|once|TRBV7-8|TRBJ2-2
TGTGCCAGCAGCCTGATTTTAGCGGGAGAAAGGGCCGGGGAGCTGTTTTTT
CASSLILAGERAGELFF
>NA|NA|TRBV4-2|TRBJ2-2
TGTGCCAGCAGCCAAGAGGGAATGGACGCCGGGGAGCTGTTTTTT
CASSQEGMDAGELFF
>NA|NA|TRBV13|TRBJ1-1
TGTGCCAGCAGCTTAGATGGCCGGAAAGCGGGCACTGAAGCTTTCTTT
CASSLDGRKAGTEAFF
>NA|NA|TRBV9|TRBJ2-3
TGTGCCAGCAGCGACCGCAGTCGAGGGGTTTGGACAGATACGCAGTATTTT
CASSDRSRGVWTDTQYF
>TRBD1|once|TRBV12-3/TRBV12-4|TRBJ1-5
TGTGCCAGCAGTGGACAGGGAGAGCCCCAGCATTTT
CASSGQGEPQHF
>NA|few|TRBV5-4|TRBJ1-1
TGTGCCAGCAGCCCGGCGGGAATCGGGCGGGGTGAAGCTTTCTTT
CASSPAGIGRGEAFF
>NA|NA|TRBV29-1|TRBJ1-1
TGCAGCTCCGTTAGGGGCGCGGTGAACACTGAAGCTTTCTTT
CSSVRGAVNTEAFF
>NA|NA|TRBV10-2|TRBJ1-5
TGCGCCAGCAGTGATCAGGGTGGCCAGCCCCAGCATTTT
CASSDQGGQPQHF
>NA|NA|TRBV30|TRBJ2-7
TGTGCCTGGAACCCCGGGAGCGTCTACGAGCAGTACTTC
CAWNPGSVYEQYF
>NA|NA|TRBV13|TRBJ2-1
TGTGCCAGCGAGCGGGTCAATGAGCAGTTCTTC
CASERVNEQFF
>TRBD1|NA|TRBV19|TRBJ1-4
TGTGCCAGTAGCCGACAGGGAACTAATGAAAAACTGTTTTTT
CASSRQGTNEKLFF
>TRBD1|NA|TRBV5-4|TRBJ2-2
TGTGCCAGCAGATTTAGACAGGGGGCGCGGACCGGGGAGCTGTTTTTT
CASRFRQGARTGELFF
>NA|NA|TRBV6-1|TRBJ2-4
TGTGCCAGCAGTGTATCTGTTTTGGAGGGAGGAGCCAAAAACATTCAGTACTTC
CASSVSVLEGGAKNIQYF
>TRBD2|NA|TRBV11-2|TRBJ2-1
TGTGCCAGCAGCTTAGAGCGGGGGGGATTCTACAATGAGCAGTTCTTC
CASSLERGGFYNEQFF
>TRBD1|few|TRBV7-9|TRBJ2-5
TGTGCCAGCAGCCCAGGACAGGGGGGTTACCAAGAGACCCAGTACTTC
CASSPGQGGYQETQYF
>NA|NA|TRBV6-5|TRBJ1-5
TGTGCCAGCAGTCGCCCCGGGACCCAGCAGCCCCAGCATTTT
CASSRPGTQQPQHF